These 5 T cell receptor beta chains share one sample of origin, sequenced in a study of T cell repertoires in cytomegalovirus infection (dated by TCRdb to between 2018 and 2021). The sequencer listed for this sample is Illumina HiSeq 1500. TCRdb trimmed public reads at Q25 via fastp, called clones via MiXCR and kept in-frame beta chains. CDR3 protein duplicates are merged, each entry listing the most common genes and DNA. This sample comprises roughly 300,000 distinct CDR3 sequences, 9.5% of them detected only once. The top ten constitute roughly 4% of the sample. Sequenced sample: PBMCs. The source is a human donor in good health (CMV status not recorded). Some clones in this sample may be carry-over from other donors' samples.

This clonotype was seen only a few times. The J gene is TRBJ2-7, the V gene TRBV11-2; TRBD1 matches at 8 bases. Losses at the gene ends were 5 bases for V and 7 bases for J; bases not matched to a gene: 10. Germline V gives CDR1 SGHAT, CDR2 FQNNGV. The CDR3 totals 14 residues. CDR3 nucleotide sequence: TGTGCCAGCAGCCCTCAGACAGGGGCTGGGGAGCAGTACTTC. The encoded protein is CASSPQTGAGEQYF. Supplemented by reference TRBV11-2 and TRBJ2-7, the full variable domain reads EAGVAQSPRYKIIEKRQSVAFWCNPISGHATLYWYQQILGQGPKLLIQFQNNGVVDDSQLPKDRFSAERLKGVDSTLKIQPAKLEDSAVYLCASSPQTGAGEQYFGPGTRLTVT.

Ten or more counts support this clonotype. CDR3 bases: TGTGCCAGCAGAACAGGGGTGGGTGGCTACACCTTC. This gives the protein CASRTGVGGYTF. The gene calls are TRBV6-1 and TRBJ1-2; 7 bases agree with TRBD1. V shed 6 bases, J shed 7 bases, and the junction held 5 bases outside the gene matches. The CDR3 is 12 amino acids. Germline V CDR1 and CDR2: MNHNS, SASEGT.

This clonotype was picked up many times. The CDR3 DNA sequence: TGTGCCAGCAGGCCCGATCGAAGGGGAAATTCACCCCTCCACTTT. It encodes CASRPDRRGNSPLHF. The gene calls are TRBV6-2 or TRBV6-3 and TRBJ1-6, with TRBD1 as a possible D gene (5 bases). V lost 6 bases and J 7 bases, leaving 16 bases between the germline ends. The CDR3 loop spans 15 amino acids. Germline CDR1 and CDR2: MNHEY and SVGEGT.

This clonotype was detected once. This chain joins TRBV14 and TRBJ2-3, with D perhaps TRBD2 (6 bases). Germline V CDR1 and CDR2: SGHDN, FVKESK. The V end was cut by 0 bases, the J end by 4 bases, with 11 bases between. The CDR3 totals 15 residues. CDR3 amino acids: CASSQDPGGADTQYF. CDR3 nucleotide sequence: TGTGCCAGCAGCCAAGACCCGGGCGGGGCAGATACGCAGTATTTT.

This clonotype was counted ten times or more. The chain couples TRBV12-3 or TRBV12-4 to TRBJ1-5; possible D gene TRBD1, 5 bases. With 3 bases removed from V and 4 bases from J, the gap between germline ends came to 13 bases. The CDR3 has 15 residues. CDR3 in DNA: TGTGCCAGCAGTTTTGAATCGGGGGAGAATCAGCCCCAGCATTTT. This translates into CASSFESGENQPQHF.